This entry concerns a single TCR beta chain. Its antigen is unknown. No clone much larger than this one lies a single base away; base qualities are absent. V is clipped by 10 bases and J by 3 bases, and the sequence between their germline boundaries is 16 bases long. The CDR3 runs 13 residues from the cysteine to the phenylalanine. Of the read, only the CDR3 DNA is kept; its 39 bases are in frame from base 1. In the germline V gene, CDR1 corresponds to MDHEN and CDR2 to SYDVKM. Libraries of naive CD8 T cells were built from around 20,000 to 1,000,000 sorted cells, with 10%, 30% or 50% of the purified RNA used. Naive CD8 T cells, defined as CD8+CD4-CCR7+CD45RA+, were FACS-sorted into RLT Plus buffer on a BD FACSAria II. To test detection sensitivity, Jurkat RNA equivalent to roughly nine TCR copies was spiked into samples of roughly 19,000-1,000,000 naive CD8 T cells. CD8 T cells were enriched using RosetteSep CD8+ T Cell Enrichment Cocktail and Ficoll-Paque, and the enriched cells then underwent ACK red cell lysis.

This sample was included in a study of molecular identifiers for immune sequencing clone quantification (dated by TCRdb to 2016 to 2018). Turning to the overall study: For a replicate experiment, RNA from approximately 20,000 or 100,000 naive CD8 T cells was divided into five aliquots, of which four were sequenced. This methods study benchmarked molecular-identifier clustering-based TCR repertoire sequencing (MIDCIRS) and TCR RNA copy counting, using CD8 T cells to do so.

Findings and caveats that apply to the study as a whole: Modeling indicated approximately 3.2 TCR RNA copies recovered per cell, compared with about 9.7 by digital PCR, which implies a capture efficiency of about 31%. Spiked-in Jurkat TCR RNA equal to a single cell's worth was reported to be detectable even within 1,200,000 naive CD8 T cells. Naive libraries contained spiked-in Jurkat TCR RNA (roughly 10 copies' worth), which is not part of the donor repertoire. Highly expanded clone sizes could be underestimated because identical TCR molecules may share a barcode. Clones above 20 RNA copies held over 97% of molecules in CMV-specific effector cells but under 1% in naive cells. When barcode sub-clustering was not used, chimeric consensus sequences inflated TCR diversity, with chimeras reaching as high as 47%.

The library was obtained by PCR. The sequencer listed for this sample is NextSeq 500. Bulk TCR libraries were prepared as previously described, using TCR primers listed in Table S5. The Qiagen AllPrep DNA/RNA kit was used to purify total RNA. Before any analysis, reads coming from multiple sequencing runs of the same library were combined into one pool. In the paper's pipeline: Reads were retained only if the reads had an exact TCR constant sequence, and the retained reads were trimmed to 150 nt and grouped according to their 12-nt molecular barcodes. Within each barcode group, reads were sub-clustered at a 15% Levenshtein threshold, and quality-weighted consensus sequences were built per RNA molecule. Non-functional sequences were discarded, and so were lower-count sequences lying one edit away from another sequence. On the basis of fitting two negative binomial distributions, barcode sub-clusters with fewer than 20% of the maximum read count were discarded. TCRdb took the public reads, trimmed them with fastp at Q25, ran MiXCR for clone calling and kept in-frame beta chains. Here each entry gathers all rows of one CDR3 protein and keeps the most common genes and DNA. The V and J calls follow TCRdb's processing rather than the paper's. Here the sample has roughly 630,000 distinct CDR3 sequences; about 25% occur a single time. Clones ranked in the top ten supply about 0.8% of the sample.

The source material was naive CD8+ T cells from blood, with Jurkat cell RNA spiked in. Per the publication, the cell subset or site label means: FACS-sorted CD8+CD4-CCR7+CD45RA+ naive T cells. The TCR was taken from a human donor in good health. Some libraries in this study had Jurkat cell RNA spiked in. The V and J genes are TRBV28 and TRBJ2-7, with the identity of the D gene unclear. The CDR3 reads CATYARRDYEQYF. The DNA reads as follows: TGTGCCACCTACGCACGACGAGACTACGAGCAGTACTTC.